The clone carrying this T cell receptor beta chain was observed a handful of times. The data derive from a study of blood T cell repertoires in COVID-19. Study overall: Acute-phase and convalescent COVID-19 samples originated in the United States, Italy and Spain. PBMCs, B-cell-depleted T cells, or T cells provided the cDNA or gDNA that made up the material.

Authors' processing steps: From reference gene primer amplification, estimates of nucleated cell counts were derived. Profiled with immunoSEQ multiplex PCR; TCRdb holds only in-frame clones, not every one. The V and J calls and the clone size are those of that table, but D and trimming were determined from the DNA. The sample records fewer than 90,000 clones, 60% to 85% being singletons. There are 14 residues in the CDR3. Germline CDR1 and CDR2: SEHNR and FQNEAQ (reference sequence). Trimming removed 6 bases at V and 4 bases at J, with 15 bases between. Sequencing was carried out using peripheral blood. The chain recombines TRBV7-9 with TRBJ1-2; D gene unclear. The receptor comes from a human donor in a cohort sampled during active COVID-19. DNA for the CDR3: TGTGCCAGCAGTTTTGACTCGACGGTCTATGGCTACACCTTC. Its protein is CASSFDSTVYGYTF.